Sequencing of this T cell receptor (beta chain) was carried out in a study of T cell responses to AZD1222 COVID-19 vaccine. Trimming at V came to 2 bases and at J to 4 bases, leaving 3 bases not matched to a gene. CDR3 length: 15 residues. Germline V lookup: CDR1 MDHEN, CDR2 SYDVKM. Sequencing was performed with immunoSEQ multiplex PCR; in TCRdb, only in-frame clones are kept and a portion is missing. The top ten clones hold around 5% of a sample with roughly 97,000 clones, about 93% of them seen once. This chain joins TRBV28 and TRBJ2-2; 8 bases match TRBD1. The receptor comes from an adult in good health. This material consisted of peripheral blood, taken on day 0 of AZD1222 vaccination. DNA for the CDR3: TGTGCCAGCAGTTTAGACAGGGGTCTCACCGGGGAGCTGTTTTTT. As protein: CASSLDRGLTGELFF. Based on the CDR3 plus reference TRBV28 and TRBJ2-2, the full variable domain is DVKVTQSSRYLVKRTGEKVFLECVQDMDHENMFWYRQDPGLGLRLIYFSYDVKMKEKGDIPEGYSVSREKKERFSLILESASTNQTSMYLCASSLDRGLTGELFFGEGSRLTVL.